This TCR beta chain was sequenced in a study of T cells after yellow fever vaccination. Study-wide context: Fractions low in cell number were prepared with SMART-Seq v4 Ultra Low Input.

The CDR3 length is 15 residues. Trimming removed 0 bases from V and 1 base from J; junction bases left unmatched: 5. From germline, CDR1 is DFQATT and CDR2 SNEGSKA (reference sequence). Conversion of TCR transcripts into cDNA relied on 5'RACE template switching, which added a universal primer site and UMIs. TCRdb fed the 5' RACE reads into MiXCR, producing one record per CDR3 protein. The sample lists over 200,000 distinct CDR3 sequences, more than 6.5% seen once, with about 1% in the top ten. Study-level findings and limits: The booster response re-showed most primary clones: around 96% CD4, 88% CD8. Although the secondary response was weaker, it peaked faster, at day 5 versus 15.

To note about this clonotype: Its target is unknown.

J is TRBJ1-1 and V is TRBV20-1, with 7 bases fitting TRBD1. This sample comprised CD4+ T cells sorted from PBMCs, obtained on the day of the yellow fever booster vaccination. The TCR sequence derives from a man aged 25 to 45 who received the YFV17D yellow fever vaccine. CDR3 nucleotides: TGCAGTGCTAGAGAAGGGACAGTGGAGAACACTGAAGCTTTCTTT. Protein product: CSAREGTVENTEAFF.